This TCR beta chain originates from a study of T cell repertoires in cytomegalovirus infection. A note on this clonotype: Without the conserved terminal phenylalanine or tryptophan, this CDR3 likely stems from a read error.

CDR1 and CDR2 (germline): SGHAT, FQNNGV. The V gene lost 5 bases and the J gene lost 4 bases, with 11 bases spanning the gap. The CDR3 length is 13 residues. One entry per CDR3 protein results from TCRdb running MiXCR on the reads. Here the sample spans approximately 400,000 distinct CDR3 sequences, about a third being singletons. The J gene is TRBJ1-2, the V gene TRBV11-2, with D uncertain. The sample comprised PBMCs. This receptor was taken from a human donor in good health (CMV status not recorded). Some clones in this sample may be carry-over from other donors' samples. The CDR3 DNA sequence: TGTGCCAGCAGCGGCCCGGGGTCCTATGGCTACACCTTA. Protein: CASSGPGSYGYTL.